The 15 T cell receptor beta chains given below trace back to one sample, sequenced in a study of cytomegalovirus exposure and HLA in healthy donors. Clones were sequenced by immunoSEQ multiplex PCR, and TCRdb holds only the in-frame ones, with some missing. The sample yields 150,000 to 200,000 clones, around nine tenths seen once. Sequenced sample: PBMCs. The receptor set was obtained from a woman aged 30 to 39 in good health and CMV-seronegative.

This clone was counted only a few times. This chain links TRBV6-5 with TRBJ1-2; D is unclear. Germline V gene sequence: CDR1 MNHEY, CDR2 SVGAGI. The V end lost 8 bases, the J end lost 1 base, and 17 bases lay between the germline ends. The CDR3 consists of 15 residues. CDR3 sequence: CASCRTGSSNYGYTF. In DNA, the CDR3 is TGTGCCAGCTGTAGAACGGGGAGCAGTAACTATGGCTACACCTTC.

V usage is TRBV27 and J usage is TRBJ2-2, with 8 nucleotides matching TRBD2. CDR3 length: 16 amino acids. Germline CDR1 reads MNHEY; CDR2 reads SMNVEV (reference sequence). Trimming at V came to 5 bases and at J to 1 base, leaving 6 bases not matched to a gene. The CDR3 DNA reads TGTGCCAGCAGTCCGGTGGCGGGGGGGAACACCGGGGAGCTGTTTTTT. Protein product: CASSPVAGGNTGELFF.

V usage is TRBV7-9 and J usage is TRBJ2-2; D is unclear. Between the trimmed V and J ends, which lost 6 bases and 5 bases, there was a span of 4 bases. Germline CDR1 and CDR2: SEHNR and FQNEAQ (reference sequence). The CDR3 totals 11 residues. DNA of the CDR3: TGTGCCAGCAGAACTACCGGGGAGCTGTTTTTT. Translating it yields CASRTTGELFF.

This chain joins TRBV18 and TRBJ2-5; no firm D call. V lost 0 bases to trimming and J lost 0 bases, with 8 bases between them. Germline assignment: CDR1 KGHSH and CDR2 LQKENI. The CDR3 runs 15 residues. CDR3 amino acids: CASSPPTTYQETQYF. DNA for the CDR3: TGTGCCAGCTCACCACCGACGACTTACCAAGAGACCCAGTACTTC.

The chain uses TRBV29-1 and TRBJ1-6; TRBD1 aligns across 8 bases. CDR3 size: 13 residues. V trimming: 8 bases; J trimming: 9 bases; junction bases outside the gene matches: 9. Germline-derived CDR1 and CDR2 are SQVTM and ANQGSEA. CDR3 sequence reads: CSIRQGLGSPLHF. The CDR3 nucleotides are TGCAGCATCAGACAGGGGTTGGGTTCACCCCTCCACTTT.

The chain couples TRBV25-1 to TRBJ2-1, with 10 positions matching TRBD2. The CDR3 has 15 amino acids. Germline CDR1 and CDR2: MGHDK and SYGVNS. With V trimmed by 1 base and J by 4 bases, 1 base remained unmatched. CDR3 loop: CASSESSGGYNEQFF. CDR3 coding DNA: TGTGCCAGCAGTGAATCTAGCGGGGGATACAATGAGCAGTTCTTC. The whole variable domain, filled in from reference TRBV25-1 and TRBJ2-1, reads EADIYQTPRYLVIGTGKKITLECSQTMGHDKMYWYQQDPGMELHLIHYSYGVNSTEKGDLSSESTVSRIRTEHFPLTLESARPSHTSQYLCASSESSGGYNEQFFGPGTRLTVL.

The chain links TRBV28 to TRBJ1-2, with 8 nucleotides matching TRBD1. Germline loops: CDR1 MDHEN, CDR2 SYDVKM. V lost 4 bases, J lost 3 bases, and 7 bases stayed unmatched. The CDR3 spans 15 residues. CDR3 amino acids: CASSSWTGFDYGYTF. The CDR3 DNA sequence: TGTGCCAGCAGTTCCTGGACAGGGTTCGACTATGGCTACACCTTC.

This chain links TRBV7-2 with TRBJ2-3; 8 positions match TRBD2. Germline lookup yields CDR1 SGHTA and CDR2 FQGNSA. V gave up 1 base and J gave up 1 base; unmatched junction bases: 1. The CDR3 sequence is 15 residues long. The CDR3 coding sequence is TGTGCCAGCAGCTTAGTTAGCGGGGGCACAGATACGCAGTATTTT. It encodes CASSLVSGGTDTQYF.

This chain links TRBV5-1 with TRBJ2-2, with 16 nucleotides matching TRBD2. The CDR3 has 21 amino acids. The germline V gene encodes CDR1 SGHRS and CDR2 YFSETQ. V was clipped by 3 bases and J by 5 bases; unmatched bases: 16. CDR3 in amino acids: CASSSGLAGGPWQKKTGELFF. For the CDR3, the DNA is TGCGCCAGCAGCTCGGGACTAGCGGGGGGGCCCTGGCAGAAAAAAACCGGGGAGCTGTTTTTT.

Here the CDR3 reads CASSPGDRLNTEAFF. CDR3 sequence (DNA): TGTGCCAGCAGCCCAGGGGACAGGCTGAACACTGAAGCTTTCTTT. This chain uses TRBV7-9 with TRBJ1-1, with 8 bases matching TRBD1. Germline V lookup: CDR1 SEHNR, CDR2 FQNEAQ (reference sequence). Trimming at V came to 5 bases and at J to 0 bases, leaving 5 bases not matched to a gene. The CDR3 is 15 residues long. Using reference TRBV7-9 and TRBJ1-1 for the parts outside the CDR3, the full variable domain is DTGVSQNPRHKITKRGQNVTFRCDPISEHNRLYWYRQTLGQGPEFLTYFQNEAQLEKSRLLSDRFSAERPKGSFSTLEIQRTEQGDSAMYLCASSPGDRLNTEAFFGQGTRLTVV.

The chain links TRBV7-2 to TRBJ1-1, with D unclear. CDR1 is SGHTA and CDR2 is FQGNSA in the germline V gene. The CDR3 has 15 residues. V was cut by 5 bases and J by 1 base, with 14 bases left in between. CDR3 loop: CASSAVAVQNTEAFF. In nucleotides, the CDR3 is TGTGCCAGCAGCGCCGTGGCAGTACAGAACACTGAAGCTTTCTTT.

The gene calls are TRBV19 and TRBJ1-5; D unresolved. V was clipped by 0 bases and J by 4 bases, with 4 bases between them. CDR3 size: 13 residues. Looked up from germline, CDR1 is LNHDA and CDR2 is SQIVND (reference sequence). CDR3 bases: TGTGCCAGTAGTATAGATCATAATCAGCCCCAGCATTTT. Amino acids: CASSIDHNQPQHF.

This clone was observed once. The chain has TRBV2 and TRBJ1-4; D remains unclear. V gave up 5 bases and J gave up 10 bases, with 17 bases separating them. The germline V gene encodes CDR1 SNHLY and CDR2 FYNNEI. CDR3 length: 14 amino acids. Here the CDR3 DNA reads TGTGCCAGCAGTACGAGAAACAGCGAGGGAAAACTGTTTTTT. It codes for CASSTRNSEGKLFF.

The chain links TRBV27 to TRBJ2-5, with D unresolved. This CDR3 region has 15 residues. Trimming removed 0 bases from V and 6 bases from J, with 14 bases in between. Germline V gene lookup returns CDR1 MNHEY and CDR2 SMNVEV (reference sequence). CDR3 DNA: TGTGCCAGCAGTTTATCCCGAGAACAGCCAAAGACCCAGTACTTC. Protein product: CASSLSREQPKTQYF.

The chain joins TRBV4-1 to TRBJ2-7, with a tentative D call TRBD2 (6 bases). The CDR3 runs 15 residues. V shed 1 base and J shed 7 bases, with 17 bases lying between them. Germline values: CDR1 MGHRA, CDR2 YSYEKL. The CDR3 DNA reads as TGCGCCAGCAGCCAAGGCGCCGGGGGTAAGTGGGAGCAGTACTTC. Translated, it gives CASSQGAGGKWEQYF.